The TCR beta chain described here comes from a study of T-cell reconstitution after alpha-beta-depleted transplantation in children. General observations from the study: By one year post-transplant, T-cell counts and diversity largely arose from T cells that were newly produced.

The TCRbeta library was prepared with unique molecular identifiers. Each CDR3 protein gets one entry after TCRdb re-called the PCR reads with MiXCR. Of about 190,000 distinct CDR3 sequences in the sample, approximately 10% were seen once. This clonotype was detected many times. Its target is unknown. V was trimmed by 4 bases and J by 4 bases, leaving 8 bases between them. Germline loops: CDR1 MNHEY, CDR2 SMNVEV (reference sequence). CDR3 length equals 13 residues. Sequencing was performed on PBMCs, taken before TCRalphabeta/CD19-depleted stem cell transplant. The V call is TRBV27, the J call TRBJ2-1; the D gene is possibly TRBD2 (6 bases). The receptor was derived from a boy aged 2 to 9 with acute myeloid leukemia, due to receive a stem cell transplant. The CDR3 reads CASSWGVYNEQFF. The CDR3 nucleotides read TGTGCCAGCAGTTGGGGGGTATACAATGAGCAGTTCTTC.